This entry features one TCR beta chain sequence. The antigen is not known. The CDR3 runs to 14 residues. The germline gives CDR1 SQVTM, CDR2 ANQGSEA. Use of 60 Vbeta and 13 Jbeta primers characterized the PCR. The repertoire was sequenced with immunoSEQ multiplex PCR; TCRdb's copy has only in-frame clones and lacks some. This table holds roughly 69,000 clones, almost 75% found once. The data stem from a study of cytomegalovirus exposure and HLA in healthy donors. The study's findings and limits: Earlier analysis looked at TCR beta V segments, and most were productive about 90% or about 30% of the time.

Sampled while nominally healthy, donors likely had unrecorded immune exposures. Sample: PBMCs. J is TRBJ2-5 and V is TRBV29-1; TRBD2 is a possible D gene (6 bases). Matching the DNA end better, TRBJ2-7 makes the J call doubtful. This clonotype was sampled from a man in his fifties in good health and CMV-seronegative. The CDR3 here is CSAMGSREIYEQYF. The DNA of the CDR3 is TGCAGCGCCATGGGTTCTCGGGAGATCTACGAGCAGTACTTC.